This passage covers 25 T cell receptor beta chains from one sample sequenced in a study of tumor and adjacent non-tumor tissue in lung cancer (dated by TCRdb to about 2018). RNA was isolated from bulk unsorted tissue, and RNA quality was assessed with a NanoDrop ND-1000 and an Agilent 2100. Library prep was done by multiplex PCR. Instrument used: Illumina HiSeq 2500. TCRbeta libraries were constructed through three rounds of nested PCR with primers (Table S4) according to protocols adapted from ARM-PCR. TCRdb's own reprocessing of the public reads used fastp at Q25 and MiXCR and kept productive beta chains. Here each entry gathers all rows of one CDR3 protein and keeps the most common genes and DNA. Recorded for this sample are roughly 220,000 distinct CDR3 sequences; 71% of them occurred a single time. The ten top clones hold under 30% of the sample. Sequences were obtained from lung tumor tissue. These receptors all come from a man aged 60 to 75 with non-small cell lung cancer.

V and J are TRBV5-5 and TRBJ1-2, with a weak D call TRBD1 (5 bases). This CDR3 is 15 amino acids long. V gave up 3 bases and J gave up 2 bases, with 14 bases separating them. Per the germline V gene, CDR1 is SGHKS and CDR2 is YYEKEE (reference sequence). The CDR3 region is CASSSGATINYGYTF. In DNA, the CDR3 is TGTGCCAGCAGCTCCGGGGCCACTATCAACTATGGCTACACCTTC.

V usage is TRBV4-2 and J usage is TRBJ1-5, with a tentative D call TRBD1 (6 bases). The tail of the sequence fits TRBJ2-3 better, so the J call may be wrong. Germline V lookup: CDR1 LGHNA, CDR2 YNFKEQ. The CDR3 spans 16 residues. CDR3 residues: CASSQVVQGSNQPQYF. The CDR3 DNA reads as TGTGCCAGCAGCCAAGTTGTACAGGGAAGCAATCAACCCCAGTATTTT.

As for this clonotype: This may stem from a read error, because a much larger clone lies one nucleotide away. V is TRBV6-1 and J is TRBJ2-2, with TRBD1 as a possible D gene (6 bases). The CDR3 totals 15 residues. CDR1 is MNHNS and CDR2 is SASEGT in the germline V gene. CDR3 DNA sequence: TGTGCCAGCAGTGCATTAGGGGGTGACACCGCGGAGCTGTTTTTT. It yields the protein CASSALGGDTAELFF.

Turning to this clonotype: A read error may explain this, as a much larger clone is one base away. The CDR3 protein is CNAPQWGQGAPNTEAFF. In DNA, the CDR3 is TGCAATGCTCCCCAGTGGGGACAGGGGGCTCCCAACACTGAAGCTTTCTTT. The chain uses TRBV20-1 and TRBJ1-1; 12 bases match TRBD1. CDR3 size: 17 residues. Germline loops: CDR1 DFQATT, CDR2 SNEGSKA (reference sequence).

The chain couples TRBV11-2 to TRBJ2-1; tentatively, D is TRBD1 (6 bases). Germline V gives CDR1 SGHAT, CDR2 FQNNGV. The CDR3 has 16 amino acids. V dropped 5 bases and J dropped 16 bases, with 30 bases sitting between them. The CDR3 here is CASSRGQLSSYNGQFF. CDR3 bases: TGTGCCAGCAGCCGCGGACAGTTAAGCTCCTACAATGGGCAATTCTTC. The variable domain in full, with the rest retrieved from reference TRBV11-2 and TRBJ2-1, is EAGVAQSPRYKIIEKRQSVAFWCNPISGHATLYWYQQILGQGPKLLIQFQNNGVVDDSQLPKDRFSAERLKGVDSTLKIQPAKLEDSAVYLCASSRGQLSSYNGQFFGPGTRLTVL.

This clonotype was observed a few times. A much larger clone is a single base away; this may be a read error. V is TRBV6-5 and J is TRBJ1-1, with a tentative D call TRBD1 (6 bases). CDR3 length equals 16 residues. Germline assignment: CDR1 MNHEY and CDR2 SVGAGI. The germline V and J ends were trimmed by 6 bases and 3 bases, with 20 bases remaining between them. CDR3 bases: TGTGCCAGCAGCCAGCCCCGACAGGTAGGGTACACTGAAGCTTTCTTT. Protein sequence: CASSQPRQVGYTEAFF.

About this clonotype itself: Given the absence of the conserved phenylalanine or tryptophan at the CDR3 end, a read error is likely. For the CDR3, the DNA is TGTGCCAGCAGCATCGGCCCGGACAGGGGTCAAGAGACTCAGTACCTC. It codes for CASSIGPDRGQETQYL. J is TRBJ2-5 and V is TRBV11-3; 9 bases are a match to TRBD1. CDR3 length: 16 residues. The germline V gene encodes CDR1 SGHNT and CDR2 YENEEA.

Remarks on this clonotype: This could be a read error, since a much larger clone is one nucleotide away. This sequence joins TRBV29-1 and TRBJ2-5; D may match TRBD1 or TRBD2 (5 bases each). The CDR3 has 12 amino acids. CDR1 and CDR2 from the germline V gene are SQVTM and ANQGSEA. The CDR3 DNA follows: TGCAACGTTACGGGACACCAAGAGACCCAGTACTTC. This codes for CNVTGHQETQYF.

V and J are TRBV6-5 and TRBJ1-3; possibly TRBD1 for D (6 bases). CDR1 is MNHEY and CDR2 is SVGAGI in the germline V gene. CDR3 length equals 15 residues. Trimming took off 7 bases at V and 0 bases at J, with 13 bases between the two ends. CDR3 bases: TGTGCCAGCATTAAACAGGGTACCTCTGGAAACACCATATATTTT. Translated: CASIKQGTSGNTIYF.

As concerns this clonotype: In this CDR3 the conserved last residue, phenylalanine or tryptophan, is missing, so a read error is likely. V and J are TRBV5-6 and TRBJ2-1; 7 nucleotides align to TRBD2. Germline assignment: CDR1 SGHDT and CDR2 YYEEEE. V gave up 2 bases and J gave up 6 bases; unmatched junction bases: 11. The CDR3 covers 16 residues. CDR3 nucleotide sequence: TGTGCCAGCAGCTTAGTAGGAGCGGGAATAGCCAATGAGCAGTTCCTC. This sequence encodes CASSLVGAGIANEQFL.

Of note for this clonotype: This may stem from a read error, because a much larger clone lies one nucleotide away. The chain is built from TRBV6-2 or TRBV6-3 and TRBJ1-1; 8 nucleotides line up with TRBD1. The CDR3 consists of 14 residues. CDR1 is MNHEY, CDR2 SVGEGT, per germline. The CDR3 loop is CVSSTGGRWNEAFF. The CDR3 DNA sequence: TGTGTCAGCAGTACAGGGGGGCGATGGAATGAAGCTTTCTTT.

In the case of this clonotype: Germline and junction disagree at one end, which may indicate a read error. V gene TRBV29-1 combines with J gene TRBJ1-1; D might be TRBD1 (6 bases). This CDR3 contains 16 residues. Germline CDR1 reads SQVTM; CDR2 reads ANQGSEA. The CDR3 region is CSASRGHASMNTEAYF. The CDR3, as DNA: TGCAGTGCCTCCAGGGGCCACGCATCCATGAACACTGAAGCTTACTTT.

The CDR3 here is CSARYGLGGQPQHF. DNA for the CDR3: TGCAGTGCTAGATATGGGCTGGGAGGTCAGCCCCAGCATTTT. The V call is TRBV20-1, the J call TRBJ1-5, with no clear D. Germline V gene lookup returns CDR1 DFQATT and CDR2 SNEGSKA (reference sequence). V was pared by 2 bases and J by 6 bases, with 14 bases between. This CDR3 has 14 residues.

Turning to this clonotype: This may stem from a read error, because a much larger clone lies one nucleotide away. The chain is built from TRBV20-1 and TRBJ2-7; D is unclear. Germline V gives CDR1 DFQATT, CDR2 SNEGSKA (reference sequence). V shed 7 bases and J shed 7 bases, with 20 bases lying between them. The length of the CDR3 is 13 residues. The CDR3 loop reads CSVPRWVSREQYF. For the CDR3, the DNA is TGCAGTGTCCCGAGATGGGTCTCCCGGGAGCAGTACTTC.

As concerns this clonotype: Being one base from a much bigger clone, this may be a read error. The CDR3 DNA is TGCAGTGCTAGGAGCGCCCTTAACTATGGCTACACCTTC. Translation: CSARSALNYGYTF. The V and J genes are TRBV20-1 and TRBJ1-2; the D is unclear. The CDR3 runs to 13 residues. Germline V CDR1 and CDR2: DFQATT, SNEGSKA (reference sequence). Between the trimmed V and J ends, which lost 3 bases and 1 base, there was a span of 9 bases.

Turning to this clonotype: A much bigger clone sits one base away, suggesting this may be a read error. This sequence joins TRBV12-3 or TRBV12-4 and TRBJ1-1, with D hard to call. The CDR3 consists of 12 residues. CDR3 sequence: CASSWANTEALF. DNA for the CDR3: TGTGCCAGCAGTTGGGCCAACACTGAAGCTTTGTTT.

The CDR3 here is CASSLDRQDWGYTF. CDR3 sequence (DNA): TGTGCCAGCAGCTTAGATCGTCAGGATTGGGGCTACACCTTC. The rearrangement links TRBV11-3 to TRBJ1-2; D uncertain. The CDR3 contains 14 residues. CDR1 is SGHNT, CDR2 YENEEA, per germline. Trimming cost V 0 bases and J 8 bases, with 13 bases left between them.

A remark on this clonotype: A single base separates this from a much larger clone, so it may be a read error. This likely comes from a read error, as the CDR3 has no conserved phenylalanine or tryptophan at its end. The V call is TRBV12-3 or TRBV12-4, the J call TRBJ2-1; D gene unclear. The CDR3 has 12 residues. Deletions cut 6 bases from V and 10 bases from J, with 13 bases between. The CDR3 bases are TGTGCCAGCAGGGGTGAAGGATGGGAGCAGTTCGTC. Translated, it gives CASRGEGWEQFV.

The CDR3 DNA reads as TGCGCCAGCAGCTTGGGACAGGGATTCTACGAGCAGTACTTC. Protein product: CASSLGQGFYEQYF. V and J are TRBV5-1 and TRBJ2-7; 7 nucleotides align to TRBD1. The CDR3 covers 14 residues. CDR1 and CDR2 from the germline V gene are SGHRS and YFSETQ. J was trimmed by 3 bases and V by 0 bases; bases with no gene match: 3.

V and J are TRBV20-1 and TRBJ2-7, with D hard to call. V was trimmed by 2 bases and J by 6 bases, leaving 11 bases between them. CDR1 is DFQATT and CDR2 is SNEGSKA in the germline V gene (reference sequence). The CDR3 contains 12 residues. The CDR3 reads CSARQSTREQYF. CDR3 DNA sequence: TGCAGTGCTAGACAGTCCACCCGCGAGCAGTACTTC.

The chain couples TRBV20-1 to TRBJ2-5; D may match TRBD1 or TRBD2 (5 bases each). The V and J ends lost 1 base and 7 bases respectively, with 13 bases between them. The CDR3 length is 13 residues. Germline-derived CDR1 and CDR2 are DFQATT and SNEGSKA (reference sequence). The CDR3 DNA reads TGCAGTGCTAGAGTAGGGACCGTTCTGACCCAGTACTTC. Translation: CSARVGTVLTQYF.

This CDR3 reads CSARVGPLYEQFF. The CDR3 DNA reads TGCAGTGCTAGAGTTGGGCCACTCTATGAGCAGTTCTTC. The rearrangement uses TRBV20-1 and TRBJ2-1; D remains ambiguous. V gave up 1 base and J gave up 8 bases, with 12 bases separating them. Looked up from germline, CDR1 is DFQATT and CDR2 is SNEGSKA (reference sequence). The CDR3 extends over 13 amino acids.

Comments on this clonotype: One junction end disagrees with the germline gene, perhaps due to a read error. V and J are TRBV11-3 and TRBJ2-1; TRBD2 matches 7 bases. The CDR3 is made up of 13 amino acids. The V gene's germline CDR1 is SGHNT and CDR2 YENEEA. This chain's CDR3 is CASSLLAGVEHFF. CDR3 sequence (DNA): TGTGCCAGCAGCTTACTTGCGGGAGTTGAGCACTTCTTC.

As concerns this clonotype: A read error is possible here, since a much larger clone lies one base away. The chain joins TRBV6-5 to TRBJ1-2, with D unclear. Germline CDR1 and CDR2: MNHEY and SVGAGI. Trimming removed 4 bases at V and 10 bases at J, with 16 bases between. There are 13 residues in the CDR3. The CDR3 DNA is TGTGCCAGCAGTTCAACTAATCGGAGGGACTACACCTTC. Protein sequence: CASSSTNRRDYTF.

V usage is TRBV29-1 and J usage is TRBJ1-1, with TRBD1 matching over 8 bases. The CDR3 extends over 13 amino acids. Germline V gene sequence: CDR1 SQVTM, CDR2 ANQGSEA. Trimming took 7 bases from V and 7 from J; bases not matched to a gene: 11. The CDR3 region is CSAVDRGFGEAFF. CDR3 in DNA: TGCAGCGCGGTTGACAGGGGATTTGGTGAAGCTTTCTTT.